This entry features one T cell receptor beta chain sequence. The RNA input was about 0.5 to 1 ug, and it was reverse transcribed with random hexamers. One entry per CDR3 protein, called by TCRdb with MiXCR from the immunoSEQ multiplex PCR reads. Of some 80,000 distinct CDR3 sequences listed, 85% to 95% were seen once; the top ten hold about 0.27%. This entry comes from a study of CD8 T cells in Susac syndrome. This TCR was recovered from a human donor in good health. Specimen: CD8+ T cells from PBMCs.

The CDR3 coding sequence is TGCAGTGCTAGAGTTCTGGAGGGGAACATTCAGTACTTC. Amino acid sequence: CSARVLEGNIQYF. The gene calls are TRBV20-1 and TRBJ2-4; possibly TRBD2 for D (6 bases). Germline assignment: CDR1 DFQATT and CDR2 SNEGSKA (reference sequence). This CDR3 is 13 amino acids long. Trimming removed 1 base at V and 7 bases at J, with 11 bases between.